This entry lists 5 T cell receptor beta chains sequenced from one sample in a study of blood T cell repertoires in COVID-19. Produced via immunoSEQ multiplex PCR; TCRdb's table is partial and in-frame only. The table lists more than 40,000 clones, roughly 80% of them singletons. Sample: peripheral blood. The receptors stem from a man between 45 and 60 years old with acute or convalescent COVID-19.

The gene calls are TRBV2 and TRBJ1-2, with 11 bases fitting TRBD1. The CDR3 contains 14 residues. CDR1 is SNHLY and CDR2 is FYNNEI in the germline V gene. V shed 5 bases, J shed 6 bases, and the junction held 5 bases outside the gene matches. The CDR3 loop is CASSRTGGADGYTF. Here the CDR3 DNA reads TGTGCCAGCAGTCGGACAGGGGGCGCAGATGGCTACACCTTC. Supplemented by reference TRBV2 and TRBJ1-2, the full variable domain reads EPEVTQTPSHQVTQMGQEVILRCVPISNHLYFYWYRQILGQKVEFLVSFYNNEISEKSEIFDDQFSVERPDGSNFTLKIRSTKLEDSAMYFCASSRTGGADGYTFGSGTRLTVV.

The chain couples TRBV5-5 to TRBJ1-3; tentatively, D is TRBD1 (5 bases). CDR1 and CDR2 from the germline V gene are SGHKS and YYEKEE (reference sequence). This CDR3 spans 16 amino acids. V gave up 10 bases and J gave up 0 bases, with 20 bases separating them. The CDR3 spells CAFPLEGISSGNTIYF. The CDR3 nucleotides read TGTGCCTTCCCGCTGGAGGGGATTAGCTCTGGAAACACCATATATTTT.

The chain employs TRBV13 and TRBJ1-1; D is unresolved. Deletions cut 2 bases from V and 6 bases from J, with 10 bases between. The CDR3 is 13 amino acids. From germline, CDR1 is PRHDT and CDR2 FYEKMQ (reference sequence). The CDR3 coding sequence is TGTGCCAGCAGCTTATACTCCGAATCTGAAGCTTTCTTT. Its translation is CASSLYSESEAFF.

The CDR3 region is CASSLEASTGSGNTIYF. CDR3 bases: TGCGCCAGCAGCTTGGAGGCTTCGACAGGGTCCGGAAACACCATATATTTT. This chain uses TRBV5-1 with TRBJ1-3; TRBD1 aligns across 7 bases. Germline CDR1 SGHRS, CDR2 YFSETQ. Trimming cost V 0 bases and J 4 bases; bases outside gene matches: 10. The CDR3 contains 17 residues.

The chain links TRBV11-2 to TRBJ1-4, with 9 bases that match TRBD1. Germline-derived CDR1 and CDR2 are SGHAT and FQNNGV. V gave up 5 bases and J gave up 7 bases; unmatched junction bases: 11. CDR3 size: 16 residues. CDR3 region: CASSPRTGAGSEKLFF. The CDR3, as DNA: TGTGCCAGCAGCCCTCGGACAGGGGCGGGAAGTGAAAAACTGTTTTTT.